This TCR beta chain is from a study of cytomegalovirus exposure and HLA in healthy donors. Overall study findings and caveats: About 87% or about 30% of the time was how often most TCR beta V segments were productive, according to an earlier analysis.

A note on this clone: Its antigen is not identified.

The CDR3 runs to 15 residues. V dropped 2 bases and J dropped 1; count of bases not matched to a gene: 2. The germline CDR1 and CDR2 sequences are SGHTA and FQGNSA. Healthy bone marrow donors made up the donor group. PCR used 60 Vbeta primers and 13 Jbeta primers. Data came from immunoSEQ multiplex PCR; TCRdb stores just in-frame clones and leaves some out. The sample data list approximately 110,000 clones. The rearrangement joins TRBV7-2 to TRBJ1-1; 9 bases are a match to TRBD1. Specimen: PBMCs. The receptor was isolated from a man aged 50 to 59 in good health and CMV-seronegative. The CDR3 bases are TGTGCCAGCAGCTTAATGGGACAGGGGAACACTGAAGCTTTCTTT. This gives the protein CASSLMGQGNTEAFF.